The 10 T cell receptor beta chains listed next were all sequenced from one sample in a study of beta chain features in type 1 diabetes. All of the isolated RNA was reverse transcribed, so expressed TCRB transcripts were sequenced. The method was immunoSEQ multiplex PCR; TCRdb's version includes in-frame clones alone and lacks a portion of them. Of hundreds of thousands of clones listed, roughly a sixth are singletons. Sequencing input: naive CD4+ T cells from blood. The receptors stem from a man aged 18 to 29 in good health.

The rearrangement joins TRBV6-5 to TRBJ2-4, with no clear D. Germline CDR1 MNHEY, CDR2 SVGAGI. CDR3 size: 14 residues. V lost 2 bases and J 6 bases, leaving 11 bases between the germline ends. The CDR3 DNA reads as TGTGCCAGCAGTTACAGGACCCCCGGAAACATTCAGTACTTC. This codes for CASSYRTPGNIQYF.

In this sample, this clone turned up a few times. The chain uses TRBV7-2 and TRBJ1-5; the D gene is possibly TRBD1 (5 bases). With 4 bases removed from V and 6 bases from J, the gap between germline ends came to 13 bases. The CDR3 consists of 14 residues. Germline lookup yields CDR1 SGHTA and CDR2 FQGNSA. This chain's CDR3 is CASSSSGGGQPQHF. The CDR3 coding sequence is TGTGCCAGCAGCTCCTCGGGTGGGGGTCAGCCCCAGCATTTT.

The genes are TRBV12-5 and TRBJ1-2, with D maybe TRBD1 (5 bases). The CDR3 sequence is 17 residues long. V was shortened by 2 bases and J by 3 bases, with 19 bases between the two germline ends. In germline, CDR1 is LGHNT, CDR2 FRNRAP. CDR3 amino acids: CASGLTRTPPEDYGYTF. CDR3 DNA sequence: TGTGCTAGTGGTTTGACACGGACACCACCGGAGGACTATGGCTACACCTTC.

The rearrangement links TRBV18 to TRBJ2-1, with 13 bases lining up with TRBD2. CDR1 and CDR2 from the germline V gene are KGHSH and LQKENI. This CDR3 contains 18 residues. V shed 1 base and J 5 bases; nucleotides not matched to a gene: 8. The CDR3 DNA follows: TGTGCCAGCTCACCACAATCACTAGCGGGAGGGCGGGACAATGAGCAGTTCTTC. Its translation: CASSPQSLAGGRDNEQFF.

This clone was counted only a few times. The chain links TRBV7-7 to TRBJ2-3; the D call may be TRBD1 or TRBD2 (5 bases each). The CDR3 has 15 amino acids. The V end was cut by 5 bases, the J end by 2 bases, with 14 bases between. The germline CDR1 and CDR2 sequences are SSHAT and FNYEAQ (reference sequence). CDR3 in amino acids: CASSVSGTPTDTQYF. The CDR3 nucleotides are TGTGCCAGCAGCGTATCAGGGACCCCCACAGATACGCAGTATTTT.

This clone appeared a few times. The chain employs TRBV15 and TRBJ2-2; D unclear. With 5 bases removed from V and 2 bases from J, the gap between germline ends came to 9 bases. The CDR3 covers 14 residues. Germline CDR1 LNHNV, CDR2 YYDKDF (reference sequence). This CDR3 reads CATSRRTNTGELFF. In nucleotides, the CDR3 is TGTGCCACCAGCCGGAGAACTAACACCGGGGAGCTGTTTTTT.

This clone has more than one count but fewer than ten. The rearrangement links TRBV27 to TRBJ1-1; D gene ambiguous. Germline V gives CDR1 MNHEY, CDR2 SMNVEV (reference sequence). The V and J ends lost 0 bases and 0 bases respectively, with 11 bases between them. This CDR3 comprises 16 residues. The CDR3 spells CASSLSYSLMNTEAFF. CDR3 coding DNA: TGTGCCAGCAGTTTATCCTACAGTCTTATGAACACTGAAGCTTTCTTT.

V is TRBV10-3 and J is TRBJ1-3; D is unclear. This CDR3 has 16 amino acids. Trimming stripped 3 bases from V and 0 bases from J, with 12 bases between. Germline CDR1 is ENHRY and CDR2 is SYGVKD. CDR3 nucleotides: TGTGCCATCAGTGACGGACCGCTGAGCTCTGGAAACACCATATATTTT. Translated: CAISDGPLSSGNTIYF.

In this sample, this clone turned up a few times. J is TRBJ1-5 and V is TRBV4-2; 8 nucleotides line up with TRBD1. This CDR3 has 16 residues. Per germline, CDR1 LGHNA and CDR2 YNFKEQ. The trim removed 3 bases at V and 7 bases at J, leaving 11 bases unmatched. The CDR3 protein is CASSQNPDREMQPQHF. The CDR3 DNA follows: TGTGCCAGCAGCCAGAATCCGGACAGGGAAATGCAGCCCCAGCATTTT.

This clone was observed a few times. This sequence joins TRBV20-1 and TRBJ2-5; D is ambiguous. The CDR3 consists of 11 residues. V lost 8 bases to trimming and J lost 3 bases, with 10 bases between them. Germline V gene lookup returns CDR1 DFQATT and CDR2 SNEGSKA (reference sequence). CDR3 coding DNA: TGCAGTTTTCCGGGTAAAGAGACCCAGTACTTC. Protein: CSFPGKETQYF.